The source of this T cell receptor beta chain is a study of blood T cell repertoires in COVID-19. Background on the study: Donors in the United States, Italy and Spain gave samples during acute or convalescent COVID-19. PBMCs, B-cell-depleted T cells, or T cells were the source of the cDNA or gDNA that made up the material.

Original processing methods: Estimated nucleated cell counts came from reference gene primer amplification. This table comes from immunoSEQ multiplex PCR, and its TCRdb copy is limited to in-frame clones, with some not included. The DNA was the basis for D and trimming; V, J and clone size are from that table. The sample consists of 120,000 or so clones, 70% to 90% of them appearing once. Germline CDR1 is KGHSH and CDR2 is LQKENI. The CDR3 covers 16 residues. V lost 3 bases and J 0 bases, leaving 12 bases between the germline ends. Only a few counts were recorded for this clone. The TCR sequence derives from a middle-aged man with acute or convalescent COVID-19. The gene calls are TRBV18 and TRBJ1-3, with a tentative D call TRBD1 (6 bases). Source material: peripheral blood. In DNA form, the CDR3 reads TGTGCCAGCTCACCTTTCCACAGGGACTCTGGAAACACCATATATTTT. Amino acids: CASSPFHRDSGNTIYF.